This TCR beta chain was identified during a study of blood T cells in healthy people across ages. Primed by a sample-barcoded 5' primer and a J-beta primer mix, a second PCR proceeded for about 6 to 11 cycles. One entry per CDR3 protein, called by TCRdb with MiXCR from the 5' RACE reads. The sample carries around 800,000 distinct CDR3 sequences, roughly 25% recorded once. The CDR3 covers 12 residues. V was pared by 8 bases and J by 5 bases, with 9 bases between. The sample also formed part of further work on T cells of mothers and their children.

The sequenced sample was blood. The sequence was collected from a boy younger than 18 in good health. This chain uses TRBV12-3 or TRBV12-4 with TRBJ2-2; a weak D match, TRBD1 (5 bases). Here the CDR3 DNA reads TGTGCCAGCTGGCCAGGGACCGGGGAGCTGTTTTTT. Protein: CASWPGTGELFF.